Listed below are T cell receptor beta chains from one sample, sequenced in a study of blood T cell repertoires in COVID-19. The assay was immunoSEQ multiplex PCR, and TCRdb's table has in-frame clones only and misses some. Here the sample spans about half a million clones, 80% to 90% being singletons. Sequenced input: peripheral blood. The source is a human donor in a cohort sampled during active COVID-19. CDR3s include the opening cysteine and the closing phenylalanine or tryptophan. The order of the fields is J gene, V gene, clone size, D gene, CDR3 protein, CDR3 DNA. A D gene is named only where the DNA matches it firmly. For some rows the clone size is stated as once, few or many, or as a class when expanded; others skip it.

J: TRBJ2-7
V: TRBV10-1
size: .
D: TRBD1
CDR3: CASIYPGTDSYEQYF
DNA: TGCGCCAGTATTTACCCCGGGACAGACTCCTACGAGCAGTACTTC

J: TRBJ2-7
V: TRBV2
size: .
D: .
CDR3: CASSYYDEQYF
DNA: TGTGCCAGCAGCTACTATGACGAGCAGTACTTC

J: TRBJ2-3
V: TRBV29-1
size: .
D: .
CDR3: CSGGRPSTDTQYF
DNA: TGCAGCGGAGGGAGGCCTAGCACAGATACGCAGTATTTT

J: TRBJ2-1
V: TRBV4-2
size: .
D: TRBD1
CDR3: CASSQFVDRGQINEQFF
DNA: TGTGCCAGCAGCCAGTTCGTTGACAGGGGTCAGATCAATGAGCAGTTCTTC

J: TRBJ2-7
V: TRBV19
size: few
D: TRBD1
CDR3: CASSITWPGQGNHEQYF
DNA: TGTGCCAGTAGTATCACATGGCCGGGACAGGGGAACCACGAGCAGTACTTC

J: TRBJ2-7
V: TRBV15
size: .
D: .
CDR3: CATTKGRRDYEQYF
DNA: TGTGCCACCACCAAGGGCCGGCGGGACTACGAGCAGTACTTC

J: TRBJ2-2
V: TRBV4-3
size: .
D: .
CDR3: CASSHFQTSVAGELFF
DNA: TGCGCCAGCAGCCACTTCCAGACTAGTGTGGCCGGGGAGCTGTTTTTT

J: TRBJ1-3
V: TRBV19
size: once
D: .
CDR3: CASRSPSGRADTIYF
DNA: TGTGCCAGTAGGAGCCCTTCGGGCAGGGCGGACACCATATATTTT

J: TRBJ1-2
V: TRBV6-5
size: .
D: .
CDR3: CASSYGYRMKDGYTF
DNA: TGTGCCAGCAGTTACGGGTACAGGATGAAGGATGGCTACACCTTC

J: TRBJ2-1
V: TRBV7-8
size: many
D: .
CDR3: CASSLASDEQFF
DNA: TGTGCCAGCAGCTTAGCCTCCGATGAGCAGTTCTTC

J: TRBJ1-5
V: TRBV7-2
size: .
D: .
CDR3: CASSLAGTGFRPQHF
DNA: TGTGCCAGCAGCTTAGCTGGTACAGGTTTTAGGCCCCAGCATTTT

J: TRBJ2-7
V: TRBV28
size: .
D: .
CDR3: CASMQGPYEQYF
DNA: TGTGCCAGCATGCAGGGGCCCTACGAGCAGTACTTC

J: TRBJ1-1
V: TRBV11-2
size: once
D: .
CDR3: CASSPRGLRVTEAFF
DNA: TGTGCCAGCAGCCCCAGAGGGCTTCGCGTAACTGAAGCTTTCTTT

J: TRBJ1-5
V: TRBV3-1/TRBV3-2
size: .
D: .
CDR3: CASSQDLGQGNQPQHF
DNA: TGTGCCAGCAGCCAAGATCTAGGCCAGGGTAATCAGCCCCAGCATTTT

J: TRBJ1-4
V: TRBV5-1
size: .
D: .
CDR3: CASSSSVATNEKLFF
DNA: TGCGCCAGCAGCTCGTCCGTTGCAACTAATGAAAAACTGTTTTTT

J: TRBJ2-7
V: TRBV5-8
size: once
D: TRBD1
CDR3: CASSLSGGSIGYEQYF
DNA: TGTGCCAGCAGCTTGTCAGGGGGTAGTATCGGGTACGAGCAGTACTTC

J: TRBJ2-7
V: TRBV15
size: .
D: .
CDR3: CATSRDLASSAEQYF
DNA: TGTGCCACCAGCAGAGATTTAGCGTCCTCCGCCGAGCAGTACTTC

J: TRBJ1-1
V: TRBV19
size: .
D: TRBD1
CDR3: CASSAPTGGLNTEAFF
DNA: TGTGCCAGTAGTGCTCCGACAGGGGGATTGAACACTGAAGCTTTCTTT

J: TRBJ2-1
V: TRBV2
size: .
D: TRBD2
CDR3: CASSQLAGGYNEQFF
DNA: TGTGCCAGCAGTCAACTAGCGGGAGGCTACAATGAGCAGTTCTTC

J: TRBJ2-1
V: TRBV24-1
size: .
D: TRBD2
CDR3: CATSDSGTSGPNEQFF
DNA: TGTGCCACCAGTGATTCAGGGACTAGCGGCCCCAATGAGCAGTTCTTC

J: TRBJ2-7
V: TRBV27
size: .
D: TRBD2
CDR3: CASSLEWTSGIRSSYEQYF
DNA: TGTGCCAGCAGTTTAGAGTGGACTAGCGGGATAAGGAGCTCCTACGAGCAGTACTTC

J: TRBJ1-1
V: TRBV9
size: .
D: .
CDR3: CASSVGGRNTEAFF
DNA: TGTGCCAGCAGCGTAGGAGGCAGAAACACTGAAGCTTTCTTT

J: TRBJ2-1
V: TRBV9
size: few
D: .
CDR3: CASSAGGHEQFF
DNA: TGTGCCAGCAGCGCCGGGGGGCATGAGCAGTTCTTC

J: TRBJ1-5
V: TRBV6-2/TRBV6-3
size: .
D: .
CDR3: CASSYLRGSERPQHF
DNA: TGTGCCAGCAGTTATCTTAGGGGATCTGAGCGGCCCCAGCATTTT

J: TRBJ1-1
V: TRBV28
size: .
D: .
CDR3: CASSRLNTEAFF
DNA: TGTGCCAGCAGCAGGTTGAACACTGAAGCTTTCTTT

J: TRBJ1-5
V: TRBV27
size: .
D: .
CDR3: CASSFAPQGSNQPQHF
DNA: TGTGCCAGCAGTTTTGCTCCACAGGGTAGCAATCAGCCCCAGCATTTT

J: TRBJ2-7
V: TRBV6-2/TRBV6-3
size: .
D: TRBD1
CDR3: CASRPSDRPRDEQYF
DNA: TGTGCCAGCAGACCTTCGGACAGGCCTCGCGACGAGCAGTACTTC

J: TRBJ2-5
V: TRBV3-1/TRBV3-2
size: .
D: TRBD2
CDR3: CASSQGGLAGGKTQYF
DNA: TGTGCCAGCAGCCAAGGGGGACTAGCGGGCGGTAAGACCCAGTACTTC

J: TRBJ1-1
V: TRBV10-3
size: .
D: TRBD1
CDR3: CAIRIGTANTEAFF
DNA: TGTGCCATCAGGATAGGGACAGCTAACACTGAAGCTTTCTTT

J: TRBJ2-2
V: TRBV28
size: .
D: .
CDR3: CASSLLGDGYTGELFF
DNA: TGTGCCAGCAGTTTATTAGGAGACGGATACACCGGGGAGCTGTTTTTT

J: TRBJ2-1
V: TRBV7-9
size: .
D: TRBD2
CDR3: CASSFITSGRNEQFF
DNA: TGTGCCAGCAGCTTTATAACTAGCGGGAGGAATGAGCAGTTCTTC

J: TRBJ1-6
V: TRBV2
size: .
D: .
CDR3: CASSEEQRTPLHF
DNA: TGTGCCAGCAGTGAAGAGCAACGTACACCCCTCCACTTT

J: TRBJ2-2
V: TRBV19
size: .
D: TRBD2
CDR3: CASSRDRVAGNTGELFF
DNA: TGTGCCAGTAGTCGAGACCGGGTAGCGGGTAACACCGGGGAGCTGTTTTTT

J: TRBJ1-1
V: TRBV28
size: .
D: .
CDR3: CASNTAGDLTEAFF
DNA: TGTGCCAGCAATACCGCAGGGGATTTAACTGAAGCTTTCTTT

J: TRBJ2-2
V: TRBV15
size: .
D: TRBD2
CDR3: CATSSLAGGVTGELFF
DNA: TGTGCCACCAGCAGTCTGGCGGGAGGGGTTACCGGGGAGCTGTTTTTT

J: TRBJ1-1
V: TRBV7-2
size: once
D: .
CDR3: CASSSLAYTEAFF
DNA: TGTGCCAGCAGCTCCCTGGCTTACACTGAAGCTTTCTTT

J: TRBJ2-2
V: TRBV6-2/TRBV6-3
size: .
D: .
CDR3: CASSYSRGELFF
DNA: TGTGCCAGCAGTTACTCTCGGGGGGAGCTGTTTTTT

J: TRBJ2-1
V: TRBV7-2
size: few
D: .
CDR3: CASSPGGRRYNEQFF
DNA: TGTGCCAGCAGCCCTGGGGGGAGGCGGTACAATGAGCAGTTCTTC

J: TRBJ1-1
V: TRBV20-1
size: .
D: .
CDR3: CSASNTGWNTEAFF
DNA: TGCAGTGCTAGTAACACAGGGTGGAACACTGAAGCTTTCTTT

J: TRBJ1-5
V: TRBV21-1
size: .
D: .
CDR3: CASSKGETGASNQPQHF
DNA: TGTGCCAGCAGCAAAGGGGAGACAGGGGCTAGCAATCAGCCCCAGCATTTT

J: TRBJ2-1
V: TRBV7-2
size: .
D: TRBD2
CDR3: CASSFYSGRGNEQFF
DNA: TGTGCCAGCAGCTTTTACAGCGGGAGGGGTAATGAGCAGTTCTTC

J: TRBJ2-7
V: TRBV12-3/TRBV12-4
size: .
D: .
CDR3: CASSLDNYEQYF
DNA: TGTGCCAGCAGTCTAGACAACTACGAGCAGTACTTC

J: TRBJ1-5
V: TRBV19
size: .
D: TRBD1
CDR3: CASKFHRDRSNQPQHF
DNA: TGTGCCAGTAAATTTCACCGGGACAGGAGCAATCAGCCCCAGCATTTT

J: TRBJ1-3
V: TRBV7-2
size: .
D: .
CDR3: CASSLVSSGNTIYF
DNA: TGTGCCAGCAGCTTAGTGAGCTCTGGAAACACCATATATTTT

J: TRBJ1-1
V: TRBV5-1
size: .
D: TRBD1
CDR3: CASSLPGGEGAFF
DNA: TGCGCCAGCAGCTTACCAGGGGGCGAGGGAGCTTTCTTT

J: TRBJ2-2
V: TRBV19
size: .
D: TRBD2
CDR3: CASSLTSGSGTGELFF
DNA: TGTGCCAGTAGTCTCACTAGCGGGAGTGGCACCGGGGAGCTGTTTTTT

J: TRBJ1-1
V: TRBV6-5
size: .
D: .
CDR3: CASSYRGGTEAFF
DNA: TGTGCCAGCAGTTACAGGGGGGGCACTGAAGCTTTCTTT

J: TRBJ2-7
V: TRBV7-2
size: .
D: TRBD2
CDR3: CASSPRAGGLYEQYF
DNA: TGTGCCAGCAGCCCACGAGCGGGAGGGCTGTACGAGCAGTACTTC

J: TRBJ1-4
V: TRBV7-8
size: once
D: .
CDR3: CASRETEEKLFF
DNA: TGTGCCAGCAGGGAGACAGAGGAAAAACTGTTTTTT

J: TRBJ2-7
V: TRBV7-9
size: .
D: .
CDR3: CASSPGIRTYEQYF
DNA: TGTGCCAGCAGCCCGGGGATTCGCACCTACGAGCAGTACTTC

J: TRBJ1-2
V: TRBV19
size: .
D: .
CDR3: CASSPRPGVYGYTF
DNA: TGTGCCAGTAGTCCCCGGCCAGGGGTATATGGCTACACCTTC

J: TRBJ2-7
V: TRBV15
size: .
D: TRBD1
CDR3: CATIYRGEQYF
DNA: TGTGCCACCATTTACAGGGGCGAGCAGTACTTC

J: TRBJ1-6
V: TRBV2
size: .
D: .
CDR3: CASRAYSYNSPLHF
DNA: TGTGCCAGCAGAGCGTACTCGTATAATTCACCCCTCCACTTT